The rows below give T cell receptor beta chains drawn from one sample of a study of Graves' ophthalmopathy and Graves' hyperthyroidism. MiXCR, run by TCRdb on the multiplex PCR reads, gives a single entry per CDR3 protein. This sample carries 650,000 to 800,000 distinct CDR3 sequences, about 41% of them seen once, and the ten largest clones take 2.5% to 3.5%. Sequencing was performed on peripheral blood. The receptors originated from an adult man with Graves' ophthalmopathy. Each CDR3 is given with its conserved first and last residue. Fields, in order: J gene, CDR3 length, V gene, CDR3 protein.

TRBJ1-5 16 TRBV10-3 CASSEMAPPLHQPQHF
TRBJ2-2 17 TRBV5-5 CASSFADPWDHTGELFF
TRBJ1-4 12 TRBV20-1 CSASGGPRELFF
TRBJ2-5 16 TRBV4-1 CASSSWTGGYQETQYF
TRBJ1-5 16 TRBV10-3 CAISDGQGYSNQPQHF
TRBJ2-5 14 TRBV12-3/TRBV12-4 CASSLGRGPETQYF
TRBJ1-2 13 TRBV5-4 CASSQYRGHGYTF
TRBJ2-2 15 TRBV2 CASSDQGAWTGELFF
TRBJ2-1 15 TRBV10-3 CAISGQGETYNEQFF
TRBJ1-2 11 TRBV20-1 CSAAFNYGYTF
TRBJ1-2 15 TRBV4-1 CASSQDRGLRYGYTF
TRBJ2-7 15 TRBV15 CATSRGTSGVSEQYF
TRBJ2-5 17 TRBV7-9 CASSLWGLAGEGETQYF
TRBJ2-5 15 TRBV2 CASSQGAQLKETQYF
TRBJ1-5 13 TRBV12-3/TRBV12-4 CASSFSRYQPQHF
TRBJ1-4 15 TRBV7-9 CASSQGPYGGEKLFF
TRBJ2-5 11 TRBV29-1 CSVLGHETQYF
TRBJ1-2 15 TRBV10-3 CAICQGTGVGYGYTF
TRBJ1-4 15 TRBV6-6 CASSYGGRPNEKLFF
TRBJ1-2 12 TRBV19 CASSMRGGGYTF
TRBJ2-6 14 TRBV19 CASSILSGANVLTF
TRBJ2-7 15 TRBV18 CASSPPKRAAYEQYF
TRBJ2-5 16 TRBV9 CASSPRSGTGEETQYF
TRBJ2-7 14 TRBV7-9 CASRATGSPYEQYF
TRBJ2-7 16 TRBV2 CASSEGRGLSLYEQYF
TRBJ2-7 14 TRBV11-2 CASSLDYRGYEQYF
TRBJ1-4 16 TRBV12-3/TRBV12-4 CASSAGEQSTNEKLFF
- 12 TRBV10-3 CAISVETGKQFF
TRBJ2-7 15 TRBV4-1 CASSQEGRGAYEQYF
TRBJ1-4 15 TRBV7-8 CASGPGQASNEKLFF
TRBJ1-5 15 TRBV7-2 CASSLTGALNQPQHF
TRBJ2-5 12 TRBV29-1 CSVAGPGETQYF
TRBJ1-5 13 TRBV5-6 CASSGRQGEPQHF
TRBJ1-2 14 TRBV10-3 CAISEFSGLAGYTF
TRBJ2-7 15 TRBV7-9 CASSPRTGGSYEQYF
TRBJ2-7 13 TRBV5-1 CASSLGGPYGQYF
TRBJ1-4 11 TRBV25-1 CASVGEEKLFF
TRBJ2-7 14 TRBV7-2 CASSLGQGIGDQYF
TRBJ1-5 12 TRBV7-9 CASSSPPSPQHF
TRBJ2-5 13 TRBV29-1 CSVPVLPQETQYF